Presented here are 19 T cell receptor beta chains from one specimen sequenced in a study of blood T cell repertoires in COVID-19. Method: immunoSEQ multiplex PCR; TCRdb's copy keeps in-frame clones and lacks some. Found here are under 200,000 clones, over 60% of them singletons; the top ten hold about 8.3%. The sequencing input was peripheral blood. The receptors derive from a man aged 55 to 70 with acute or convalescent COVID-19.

This chain's CDR3 is CASSLGQGVIETQYF. DNA for the CDR3: TGTGCCAGTAGTTTAGGACAGGGGGTTATAGAGACCCAGTACTTC. The V and J genes are TRBV19 and TRBJ2-5; the match to TRBD1 covers 10 bases. Trimming at V came to 5 bases and at J to 4 bases, leaving 7 bases not matched to a gene. The CDR3 has 15 residues. Germline values: CDR1 LNHDA, CDR2 SQIVND (reference sequence).

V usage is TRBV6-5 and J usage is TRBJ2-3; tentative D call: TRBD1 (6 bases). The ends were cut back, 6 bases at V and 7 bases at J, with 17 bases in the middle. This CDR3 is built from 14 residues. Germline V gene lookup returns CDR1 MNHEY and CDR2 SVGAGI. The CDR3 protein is CASSRDGDTNTQYF. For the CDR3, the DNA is TGTGCCAGCAGCCGGGACGGGGACACGAATACGCAGTATTTT.

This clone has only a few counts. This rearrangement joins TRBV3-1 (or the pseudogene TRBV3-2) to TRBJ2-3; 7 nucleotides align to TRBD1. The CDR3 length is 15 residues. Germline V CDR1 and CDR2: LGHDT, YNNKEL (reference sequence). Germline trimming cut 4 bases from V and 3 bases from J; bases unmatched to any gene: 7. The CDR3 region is CASSPDRVGTDTQYF. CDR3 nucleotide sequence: TGTGCCAGCAGCCCCGACAGGGTCGGGACAGATACGCAGTATTTT.

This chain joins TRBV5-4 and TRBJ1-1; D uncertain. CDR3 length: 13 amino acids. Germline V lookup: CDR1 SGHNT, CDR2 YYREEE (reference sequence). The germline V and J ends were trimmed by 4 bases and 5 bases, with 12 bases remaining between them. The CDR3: CASSPPHLTEAFF. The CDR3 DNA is TGTGCCAGCAGCCCACCCCACTTAACTGAAGCTTTCTTT.

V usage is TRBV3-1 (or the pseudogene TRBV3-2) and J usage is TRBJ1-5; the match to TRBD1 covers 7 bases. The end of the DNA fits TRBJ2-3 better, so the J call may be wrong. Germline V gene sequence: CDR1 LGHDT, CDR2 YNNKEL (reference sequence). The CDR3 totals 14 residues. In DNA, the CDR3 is TGTGCCAGCAGCTCATGGGACAGCAATCAGCCCCAGTATTTT. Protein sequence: CASSSWDSNQPQYF.

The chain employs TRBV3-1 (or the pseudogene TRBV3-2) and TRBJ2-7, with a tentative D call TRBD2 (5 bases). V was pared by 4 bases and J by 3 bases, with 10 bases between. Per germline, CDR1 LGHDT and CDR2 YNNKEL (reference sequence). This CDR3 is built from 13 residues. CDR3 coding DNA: TGTGCCAGCAGCCCGGGGTACTTCTACGAGCAGTACTTC. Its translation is CASSPGYFYEQYF.

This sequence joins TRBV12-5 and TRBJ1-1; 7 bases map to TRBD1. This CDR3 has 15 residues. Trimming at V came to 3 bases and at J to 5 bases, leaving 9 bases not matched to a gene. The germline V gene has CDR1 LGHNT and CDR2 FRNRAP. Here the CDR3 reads CASGLGGAGSTEAFF. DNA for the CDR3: TGTGCTAGTGGTTTAGGGGGCGCGGGTAGTACTGAAGCTTTCTTT. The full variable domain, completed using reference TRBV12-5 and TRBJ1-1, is DARVTQTPRHKVTEMGQEVTMRCQPILGHNTVFWYRQTMMQGLELLAYFRNRAPLDDSGMPKDRFSAEMPDATLATLKIQPSEPRDSAVYFCASGLGGAGSTEAFFGQGTRLTVV.

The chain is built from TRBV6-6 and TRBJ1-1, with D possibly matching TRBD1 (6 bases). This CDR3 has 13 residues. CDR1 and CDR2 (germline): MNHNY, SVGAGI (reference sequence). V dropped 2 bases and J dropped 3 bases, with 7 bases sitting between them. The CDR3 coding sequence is TGTGCCAGCAGTTACAAGGGGGACACTGAAGCTTTCTTT. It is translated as CASSYKGDTEAFF.

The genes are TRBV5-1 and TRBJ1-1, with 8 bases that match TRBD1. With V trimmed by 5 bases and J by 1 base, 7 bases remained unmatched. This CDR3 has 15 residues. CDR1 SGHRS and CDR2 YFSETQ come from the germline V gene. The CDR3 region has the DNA TGCGCCAGCAGTTACCCGGACAGGGAGAACACTGAAGCTTTCTTT. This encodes CASSYPDRENTEAFF.

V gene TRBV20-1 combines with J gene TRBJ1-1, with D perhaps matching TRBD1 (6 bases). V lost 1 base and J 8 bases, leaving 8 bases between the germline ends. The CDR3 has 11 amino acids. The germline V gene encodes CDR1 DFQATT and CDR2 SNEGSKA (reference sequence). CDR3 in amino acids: CSARGQGEAFF. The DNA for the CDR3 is TGCAGTGCTAGAGGTCAGGGGGAAGCTTTCTTT.

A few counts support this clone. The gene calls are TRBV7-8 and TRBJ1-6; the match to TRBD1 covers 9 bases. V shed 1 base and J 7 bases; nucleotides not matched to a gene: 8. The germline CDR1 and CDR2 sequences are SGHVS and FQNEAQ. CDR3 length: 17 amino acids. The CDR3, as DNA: TGTGCCAGCAGCTTAGGGACAGGGGAAGGGTTGAATTCACCCCTCCACTTT. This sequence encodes CASSLGTGEGLNSPLHF.

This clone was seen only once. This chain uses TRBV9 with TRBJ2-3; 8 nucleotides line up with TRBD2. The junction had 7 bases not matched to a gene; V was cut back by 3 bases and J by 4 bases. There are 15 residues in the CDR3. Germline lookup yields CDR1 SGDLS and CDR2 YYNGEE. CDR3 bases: TGTGCCAGCAGCGCCACGGGACTAGTGTCAGATACGCAGTATTTT. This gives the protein CASSATGLVSDTQYF.

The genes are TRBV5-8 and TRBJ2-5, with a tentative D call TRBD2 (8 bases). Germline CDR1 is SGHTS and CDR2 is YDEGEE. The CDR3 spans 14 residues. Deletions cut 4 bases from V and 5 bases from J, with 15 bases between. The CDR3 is CASSQGLGGETQYF. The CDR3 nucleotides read TGTGCCAGCAGCCAGGGACTAGGGGGCGAGACCCAGTACTTC.

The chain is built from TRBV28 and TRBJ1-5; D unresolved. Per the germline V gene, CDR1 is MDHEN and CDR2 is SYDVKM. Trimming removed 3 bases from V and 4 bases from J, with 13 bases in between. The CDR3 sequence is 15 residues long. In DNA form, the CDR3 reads TGTGCCAGCAGTTTGTTTACCGGGGTTAATCAGCCCCAGCATTTT. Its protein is CASSLFTGVNQPQHF.

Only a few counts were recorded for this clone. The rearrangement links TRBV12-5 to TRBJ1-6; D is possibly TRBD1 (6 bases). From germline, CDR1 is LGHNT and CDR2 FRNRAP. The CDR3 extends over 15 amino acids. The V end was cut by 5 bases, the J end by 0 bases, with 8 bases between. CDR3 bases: TGTGCTAGTGGTCCAGGGGTCTCCTATAATTCACCCCTCCACTTT. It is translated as CASGPGVSYNSPLHF.

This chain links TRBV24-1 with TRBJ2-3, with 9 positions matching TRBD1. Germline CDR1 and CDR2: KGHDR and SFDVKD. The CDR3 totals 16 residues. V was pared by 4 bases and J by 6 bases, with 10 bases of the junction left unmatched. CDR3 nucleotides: TGTGCCACCAGTGACCGAGGGACAGGGCAGAGGGATACGCAGTATTTT. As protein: CATSDRGTGQRDTQYF.

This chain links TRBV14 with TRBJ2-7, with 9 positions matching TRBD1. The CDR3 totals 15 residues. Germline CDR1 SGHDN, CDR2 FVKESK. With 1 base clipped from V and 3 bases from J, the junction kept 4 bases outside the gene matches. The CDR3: CASSQVGTGIYEQYF. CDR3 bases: TGTGCCAGCAGCCAAGTTGGGACAGGGATCTACGAGCAGTACTTC.

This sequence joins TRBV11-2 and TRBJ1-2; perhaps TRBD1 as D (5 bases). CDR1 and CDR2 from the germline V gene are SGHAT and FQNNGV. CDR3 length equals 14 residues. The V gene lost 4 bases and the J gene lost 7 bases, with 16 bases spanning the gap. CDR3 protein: CASSSPKERGGYTF. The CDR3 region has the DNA TGTGCCAGCAGCTCCCCAAAGGAAAGGGGTGGCTACACCTTC.

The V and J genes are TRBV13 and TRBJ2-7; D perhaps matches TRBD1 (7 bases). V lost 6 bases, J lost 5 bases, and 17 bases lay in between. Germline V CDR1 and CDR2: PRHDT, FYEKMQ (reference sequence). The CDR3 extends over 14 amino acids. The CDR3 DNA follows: TGTGCCAGCAGAAAGGCGGGACAGATGAACGAGCAGTACTTC. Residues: CASRKAGQMNEQYF.